Given below is one T cell receptor beta chain in context. The data belong to a study of blood T cell repertoires in COVID-19. About the research overall: From T cells, B-cell-depleted T cells, or PBMCs came the material, which was cDNA or gDNA.

The protocol was immunoSEQ multiplex PCR, while the TCRdb copy is restricted to in-frame clones and leaves out a portion. Among roughly 220,000 clones listed, 82% were seen once. Ages ranged from roughly 18 to 100 years, with residence in 24 US areas. Cohorts were based on clinical histories the participants reported. CDR1 is SGHRS, CDR2 YFSETQ, per germline. Trimming removed 4 bases at V and 4 bases at J, with 18 bases between. The CDR3 is 15 residues long. The TCR originated in a man between 40 and 49 years old who had recovered from COVID-19. Sample: PBMCs or T cells enriched from blood (not recorded which). The rearrangement uses TRBV5-1 and TRBJ2-7, with TRBD1 as a possible D gene (6 bases). The CDR3 sequence: CASSILRGSGYEQYF. In DNA, the CDR3 is TGCGCCAGCAGCATTCTCAGGGGTTCGGGGTACGAGCAGTACTTC.